Listed below are T cell receptor beta chains from one sample, sequenced in a study of cytomegalovirus exposure and HLA in healthy donors. Here immunoSEQ multiplex PCR was the method, and the copy in TCRdb shows in-frame clones only, minus some. The sample has roughly 130,000 clones; 8.5% to 10% are singletons. The sequencing sample was made of PBMCs. The source of these receptors is a man aged 35 to 55 in good health and CMV-seronegative. Each CDR3 is given with its conserved first and last residue. Each record gives: V gene, J gene, D gene, CDR3 protein. A D gene is named only where the DNA matches it firmly.

>TRBV25-1|TRBJ1-2|.
CASSESLGIGYTF
>TRBV4-3|TRBJ2-7|.
CASSQSLVSYEQYF
>TRBV4-1|TRBJ1-6|TRBD1
CASSQPGDSSYNSPLHF
>TRBV11-2|TRBJ2-3|.
CASSLTGDTQYF
>TRBV6-5|TRBJ1-6|.
CASRQASSYNSPLHF
>TRBV10-1|TRBJ2-3|.
CASSEGALGTSEVTDTQYF
>TRBV27|TRBJ2-7|.
CASIDRRYEQYF
>TRBV28|TRBJ1-1|.
CASTGGTLDTEAFF
>TRBV7-3|TRBJ2-6|.
CASSQNRVPGANVLTF
>TRBV4-1|TRBJ1-1|.
CASSQGAFGRNTEAFF
>TRBV2|TRBJ1-1|.
CASSARGNTEAFF
>TRBV30|TRBJ2-3|.
CAWSGDSTDTQYF
>TRBV4-2|TRBJ1-1|TRBD1
CASSAHRGEGTEAFF
>TRBV28|TRBJ2-3|.
CASSFKGTAGRTQYF
>TRBV5-1|TRBJ2-2|TRBD2
CASSQGSGVTGELFF
>TRBV7-2|TRBJ2-2|TRBD2
CASSFPTSGGGTGELFF
>TRBV12-5|TRBJ2-3|.
CASGLTGQPTDTQYF
>TRBV6-1|TRBJ1-3|.
CASSEGFTFYSGNTIYF
>TRBV5-1|TRBJ2-2|TRBD2
CASSPGTSSNTGELFF
>TRBV5-1|TRBJ1-2|.
CASSLDPGNYGYTF
>TRBV2|TRBJ1-1|TRBD1
CASRADRGLNTEAFF
>TRBV6-5|TRBJ2-2|TRBD2
CASSYLGEGGELFF
>TRBV7-6|TRBJ2-7|TRBD2
CASSRRGEEYEQYF
>TRBV5-1|TRBJ1-1|TRBD1
CASSSPPGQGLNPEAFF
>TRBV6-5|TRBJ1-1|.
CASSYSGALNTEAFF
>TRBV28|TRBJ1-2|TRBD1
CASTPGDRGPANYGYTF
>TRBV7-3|TRBJ1-6|.
CASSFTGGALHF
>TRBV11-2|TRBJ2-3|.
CASRGDTQYF
>TRBV7-2|TRBJ2-3|.
CASSLVAIRGSGTQYF
>TRBV7-2|TRBJ2-7|TRBD2
CASTEQLAGALGEQYF
>TRBV4-1|TRBJ1-2|.
CASSQDQRVNYGYTF
>TRBV27|TRBJ1-6|.
CASGILGGAGKSPLHF
>TRBV6-5|TRBJ2-2|.
CASRESGTGELFF
>TRBV10-3|TRBJ1-1|TRBD1
CAISLQGDTEAFF
>TRBV10-3|TRBJ1-2|TRBD1
CAIRPTGVKYGYTF
>TRBV10-3|TRBJ2-3|.
CAIRRAGRGTDTQYF
>TRBV29-1|TRBJ1-2|.
CSVAANYGYTF
>TRBV5-4|TRBJ2-7|TRBD1
CASSPGTDRSEQYF
>TRBV12-5|TRBJ2-7|TRBD2
CASAFSGSGPYEQYF
>TRBV5-4|TRBJ2-1|TRBD2
CASSLEGLAGVDEQFF
>TRBV19|TRBJ1-4|.
CASKIAGVNEKLFF
>TRBV11-2|TRBJ1-1|.
CASSLTGLLNTEAFF
>TRBV7-6|TRBJ2-5|.
CASSRRPDQETQYF
>TRBV9|TRBJ1-6|.
CASSVGTDSPLHF
>TRBV5-5|TRBJ2-7|TRBD1
CASSLGQSDTYEQYF
>TRBV4-1|TRBJ2-5|TRBD2
CASSQGSRTSWETQYF
>TRBV9|TRBJ1-6|TRBD1
CASSRDRGNSPLHF
>TRBV2|TRBJ2-6|.
CASSDRQAGANVLTF
>TRBV19|TRBJ2-3|.
CASSIQDGDTQYF
>TRBV7-9|TRBJ1-4|.
CASSSTGWYEKLFF
>TRBV7-9|TRBJ2-5|TRBD1
CASRDSLQETQYF
>TRBV5-4|TRBJ1-1|TRBD1
CASSWDRGRYTEAFF
>TRBV5-4|TRBJ2-7|.
CASSLDGFEQYF
>TRBV11-2|TRBJ1-4|.
CASSLAYATNEKLFF
>TRBV15|TRBJ2-1|TRBD2
CATSSRLAGPNEQFF
>TRBV4-2|TRBJ1-1|TRBD1
CASSHGQGGTEAFF
>TRBV4-3|TRBJ1-2|.
CASSQERGSNYGYTF